This is a list of T cell receptor beta chains from one sample in a study of T cells in Graves' hyperthyroidism and ophthalmopathy. Each CDR3 protein gets one entry after TCRdb re-called the multiplex PCR reads with MiXCR. The sample consists of under 800,000 distinct CDR3 sequences, 13% to 15% of them appearing once. Sequenced: blood. Source of these receptors: a woman aged 18-30 years with Graves' hyperthyroidism. Both conserved end residues are part of each CDR3. The D gene is left open where the match is weak. The size of a clone is reported for some rows only, either as once, few or many, or as a class for expanded clones.

J gene	V gene	clone size	D gene	CDR3 protein	CDR3 DNA
TRBJ1-2	TRBV28	many	-	CASSVGNPGYTF	TGTGCCAGCAGTGTCGGCAATCCAGGCTACACCTTC
TRBJ2-7	TRBV4-1	-	-	CASSQDYYEQYF	TGCGCCAGCAGCCAAGACTATTACGAGCAGTACTTC
TRBJ1-1	TRBV6-1	few	-	CASSSSSGVNTEAFF	TGTGCCAGCAGTAGTTCCTCCGGGGTGAACACTGAAGCTTTCTTT
TRBJ2-7	TRBV14	many	-	CASSLSTDISYEQYF	TGTGCCAGCAGCCTGTCGACGGACATATCCTACGAGCAGTACTTC
TRBJ2-1	TRBV7-9	-	-	CASSLIGSGKAYEQFF	TGTGCCAGCAGCCTTATAGGTAGCGGAAAAGCCTACGAGCAGTTCTTC
TRBJ1-1	TRBV2	many	TRBD1	CASRGTGAFEAFF	TGTGCCAGCAGAGGGACAGGGGCTTTTGAAGCTTTCTTT
TRBJ2-2	TRBV12-3/TRBV12-4	-	-	CASSPPGRGWAGELFF	TGTGCCAGCAGTCCACCGGGTAGGGGGTGGGCCGGGGAGCTGTTTTTT
TRBJ2-5	TRBV28	-	TRBD2	CATRDYGRKETQYF	TGTGCCACTCGGGACTACGGGAGGAAAGAGACCCAGTACTTC
TRBJ1-3	TRBV20-1	-	-	CSARVYPGNTIYF	TGCAGTGCTAGAGTATACCCTGGAAACACCATATATTTT
TRBJ2-7	TRBV7-2	many	-	CASSSTGKPYEQYF	TGTGCCAGCAGCTCAACAGGGAAACCCTACGAGCAGTACTTC
TRBJ1-5	TRBV24-1	-	TRBD1	CATSDSGTGGLKQPQHF	TGTGCCACCAGTGACTCCGGGACAGGGGGCTTAAAGCAGCCCCAGCATTTT
TRBJ1-5	TRBV12-3/TRBV12-4	-	TRBD1	CASSRPGQNQPQHF	TGTGCCAGCAGTCGACCGGGACAGAATCAGCCCCAGCATTTT
TRBJ1-2	TRBV5-6	few	TRBD1	CASSATGTGLVYGYTF	TGTGCCAGCAGCGCGACCGGGACAGGGCTTGTCTATGGCTACACCTTC
TRBJ1-2	TRBV6-2/TRBV6-3	-	-	CASGLPSSRGDYGYTF	TGTGCCAGCGGATTGCCCAGTTCCAGGGGAGACTATGGCTACACCTTC
TRBJ2-7	TRBV27	few	-	CASSLLGSFRSYEQYF	TGTGCCAGCAGTTTATTAGGATCCTTCAGGTCCTACGAGCAGTACTTC
TRBJ2-1	TRBV19	many	-	CASSAPIDYNEQFF	TGTGCCAGTAGTGCTCCAATCGACTACAATGAGCAGTTCTTC
TRBJ1-6	TRBV9	once	-	CASSVESDTSSYNSPLHF	TGTGCCAGCAGCGTAGAATCGGACACGAGCTCCTATAATTCACCCCTCCACTTT